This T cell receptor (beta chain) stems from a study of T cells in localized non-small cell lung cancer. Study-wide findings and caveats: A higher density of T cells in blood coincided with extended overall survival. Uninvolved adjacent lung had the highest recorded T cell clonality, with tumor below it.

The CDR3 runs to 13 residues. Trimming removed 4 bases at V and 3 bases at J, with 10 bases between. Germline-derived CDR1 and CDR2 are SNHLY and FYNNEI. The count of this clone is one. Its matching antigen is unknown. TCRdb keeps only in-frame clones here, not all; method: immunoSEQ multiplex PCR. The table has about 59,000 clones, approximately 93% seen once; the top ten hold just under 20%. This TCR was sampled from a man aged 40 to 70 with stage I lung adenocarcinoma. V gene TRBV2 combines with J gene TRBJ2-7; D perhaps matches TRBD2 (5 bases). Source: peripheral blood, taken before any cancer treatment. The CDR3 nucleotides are TGTGCCAGCAGTGGGGAGAATAGCTACGAGCAGTACTTC. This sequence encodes CASSGENSYEQYF.